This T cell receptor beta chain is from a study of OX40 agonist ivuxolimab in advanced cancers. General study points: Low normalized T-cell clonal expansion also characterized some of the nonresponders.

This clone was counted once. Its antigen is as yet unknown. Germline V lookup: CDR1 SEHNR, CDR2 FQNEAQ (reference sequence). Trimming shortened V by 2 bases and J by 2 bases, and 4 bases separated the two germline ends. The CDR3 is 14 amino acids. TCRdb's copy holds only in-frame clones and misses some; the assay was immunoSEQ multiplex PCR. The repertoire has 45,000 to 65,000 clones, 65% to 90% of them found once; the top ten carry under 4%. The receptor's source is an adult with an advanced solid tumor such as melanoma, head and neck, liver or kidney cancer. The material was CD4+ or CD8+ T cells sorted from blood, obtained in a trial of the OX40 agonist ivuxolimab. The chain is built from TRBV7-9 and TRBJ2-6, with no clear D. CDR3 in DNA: TGTGCCAGCAGCTTACCCCCTGGGGCCAACGTCCTGACTTTC. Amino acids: CASSLPPGANVLTF.